This T cell receptor (beta chain) was captured by sequencing in a study of blood T cell repertoires in COVID-19. Study overall: The United States, Italy and Spain were the sources of the acute and convalescent COVID-19 samples.

Assay: immunoSEQ multiplex PCR; the TCRdb copy retains only in-frame clones and omits some. The sample contains 200,000 to 250,000 clones, roughly 92% of which appear only once. This CDR3 region has 15 residues. Trimming took 7 bases from V and 2 from J; bases not matched to a gene: 7. Per the germline V gene, CDR1 is MGHRA and CDR2 is YSYEKL. The TCR was taken from a man in his sixties with COVID-19, enrolled during active disease. Sequencing was carried out using peripheral blood. The V call is TRBV4-1, the J call TRBJ1-5; 8 positions agree with TRBD1. The CDR3 region is CASTETGAGNQPQHF. CDR3 DNA: TGCGCCAGCACCGAGACAGGGGCAGGCAATCAGCCCCAGCATTTT.